This section outlines one T cell receptor beta chain sequence together with its context. Antigen: not known. Subsequent to 10 days of culture, CD4+ T cells were isolated. The cohort was immunized with two doses of either the BNT162b2 or mRNA-1273 vaccine. The sample originates from a study of vaccination effects on CD4 cells after COVID-19. Data came from immunoSEQ multiplex PCR; TCRdb stores just in-frame clones and leaves some out. The sample carries fewer than 75,000 clones, under 85% recorded once. The sequence was obtained from a human donor who received a COVID-19 vaccine. The specimen was CD4+ T cells from PBMCs cultured without peptide, collected after COVID-19 vaccination.

The CDR3 DNA reads as TGCGCCAGCAGCCCCGATCCTACGGACGGAAGCAATCAGCCCCAGCATTTT. Amino acid sequence: CASSPDPTDGSNQPQHF. The chain uses TRBV5-1 and TRBJ1-5; D is unresolved. CDR3 size: 17 residues. The V end lost 4 bases, the J end lost 1 base, and 18 bases lay between the germline ends. Germline CDR1 SGHRS, CDR2 YFSETQ.